Following are 14 T cell receptor beta chains from one sample sequenced in a study of T cell changes during pregnancy in multiple sclerosis. Method: immunoSEQ multiplex PCR; TCRdb's copy keeps in-frame clones and lacks some. The sample consists of under 70,000 clones, 80% to 95% of them appearing once. Sequenced here: CD4+ T cells from peripheral blood mononuclear cells, sampled after pregnancy. Source of these receptors: a female donor with multiple sclerosis, enrolled in a pregnancy study.

V and J are TRBV18 and TRBJ1-2, with unresolved D. The ends were cut back, 0 bases at V and 6 bases at J, with 8 bases in the middle. This CDR3 spans 13 amino acids. The germline gives CDR1 KGHSH, CDR2 LQKENI. The CDR3 DNA sequence: TGTGCCAGCTCACCACCGGCGGGTAATGGCTACACCTTC. Protein: CASSPPAGNGYTF.

This clone has a single count. V and J are TRBV9 and TRBJ2-1; TRBD2 aligns across 11 bases. Germline lookup yields CDR1 SGDLS and CDR2 YYNGEE. Germline trimming cut 3 bases from V and 5 bases from J; bases unmatched to any gene: 4. The CDR3 contains 15 residues. Here the CDR3 reads CASSAIAGGDNEQFF. The DNA of the CDR3 is TGTGCCAGCAGCGCCATAGCGGGGGGGGACAATGAGCAGTTCTTC.

V gene TRBV7-3 combines with J gene TRBJ1-6; 10 bases line up with TRBD1. This CDR3 is 15 amino acids long. The germline V gene encodes CDR1 SGHTA and CDR2 FQGTGA. J lost 6 bases, V lost 5 bases, and 4 bases had no gene match. CDR3 in amino acids: CASSQWTGGNSPLHF. CDR3 DNA sequence: TGTGCCAGCAGCCAATGGACAGGGGGTAATTCACCCCTCCACTTT.

This rearrangement joins TRBV11-2 to TRBJ1-1, with 8 bases aligning to TRBD1. The junction had 4 bases not matched to a gene; V was cut back by 4 bases and J by 3 bases. CDR3 length: 14 residues. Germline CDR1 is SGHAT and CDR2 is FQNNGV. This CDR3 is CASSSQTGDTEAFF. The CDR3 bases are TGTGCCAGCAGCTCCCAGACAGGGGACACTGAAGCTTTCTTT.

V and J are TRBV10-3 and TRBJ2-2; 8 bases map to TRBD2. J was trimmed by 1 base and V by 8 bases; bases with no gene match: 6. This CDR3 spans 15 amino acids. Germline lookup yields CDR1 ENHRY and CDR2 SYGVKD. For the CDR3, the DNA is TGTGCCATCTCCGGCGGGGGGCGGAACACCGGGGAGCTGTTTTTT. It is translated as CAISGGGRNTGELFF.

The chain links TRBV5-1 to TRBJ1-6; TRBD1 agrees at 10 bases. J lost 7 bases, V lost 5 bases, and 6 bases had no gene match. This CDR3 is built from 15 residues. Germline-derived CDR1 and CDR2 are SGHRS and YFSETQ. CDR3 sequence (DNA): TGCGCCAGCAGTTTAGGGGGACAGGGGAATTCACCCCTCCACTTT. Its protein product is CASSLGGQGNSPLHF. The variable domain in full, with the rest retrieved from reference TRBV5-1 and TRBJ1-6, is KAGVTQTPRYLIKTRGQQVTLSCSPISGHRSVSWYQQTPGQGLQFLFEYFSETQRNKGNFPGRFSGRQFSNSRSEMNVSTLELGDSALYLCASSLGGQGNSPLHFGNGTRLTVT.

This clone came up once. The chain links TRBV11-1 to TRBJ1-2; the D gene is possibly TRBD1 (6 bases). The CDR3 has 12 residues. Looked up from germline, CDR1 is SGHAT and CDR2 is FQDESV (reference sequence). Trimming took off 6 bases at V and 8 bases at J, with 13 bases between the two ends. The CDR3 coding sequence is TGTGCCAGCAGTATACAGGGAAGAGGCTACACCTTC. Translation: CASSIQGRGYTF.

V and J are TRBV6-1 and TRBJ2-1; D is possibly TRBD1 (5 bases). V lost 10 bases to trimming and J lost 4 bases, with 17 bases between them. Germline assignment: CDR1 MNHNS and CDR2 SASEGT. The CDR3 sequence is 14 residues long. The CDR3 nucleotides are TGTGCCATCCCGGGCCCCCAGGGTTACAATGAGCAGTTCTTC. It translates to CAIPGPQGYNEQFF.

The rearrangement uses TRBV7-9 and TRBJ1-6, with D possibly matching TRBD1 (5 bases). V dropped 4 bases and J dropped 0 bases, with 10 bases sitting between them. Germline CDR1 is SEHNR and CDR2 is FQNEAQ (reference sequence). This CDR3 spans 16 amino acids. The CDR3 DNA is TGTGCCAGCAGCTCCCCCAGGGACTCCTATAATTCACCCCTCCACTTT. Its translation is CASSSPRDSYNSPLHF.

The rearrangement links TRBV21-1 to TRBJ1-1; TRBD1 is the table's D call and was not checked against the DNA. TRBV21-1 is deemed a pseudogene. The CDR3 spans 14 residues. Here the CDR3 DNA reads TGTGCCAGCAGCACGACAGGGTCGAACACTGAAGCTTTCTTT. This translates into CASSTTGSNTEAFF.

The chain uses TRBV28 and TRBJ1-4, with D maybe TRBD1 (5 bases). V was trimmed by 5 bases and J by 4 bases, leaving 11 bases between them. The V gene's germline CDR1 is MDHEN and CDR2 SYDVKM. This CDR3 region has 14 residues. CDR3 amino acids: CASSPQGINEKLFF. CDR3 coding DNA: TGTGCCAGCAGTCCTCAGGGAATTAATGAAAAACTGTTTTTT.

The chain carries TRBV12-5 and TRBJ1-6, with 8 bases identical to TRBD1. Germline-derived CDR1 and CDR2 are LGHNT and FRNRAP. This CDR3 has 14 residues. The trim removed 6 bases at V and 7 bases at J, leaving 5 bases unmatched. CDR3: CASGGGTGNSPLHF. DNA of the CDR3: TGTGCTAGTGGGGGAGGGACAGGCAATTCACCCCTCCACTTT.

This clone was recorded only once. The chain combines TRBV7-2 with TRBJ2-5, with a weak D call TRBD2 (6 bases). The CDR3 is made up of 14 amino acids. Trimming took 5 bases from V and 2 from J, leaving 12 bases between them. Per the germline V gene, CDR1 is SGHTA and CDR2 is FQGNSA. As DNA, the CDR3 is TGTGCCAGCAGCCCGGCGGCGGGGCAAGAGACCCAGTACTTC. It yields the protein CASSPAAGQETQYF.

This chain uses TRBV18 with TRBJ1-5; TRBD1 is a possible D gene (5 bases). Germline V gene data show CDR1 as KGHSH and CDR2 as LQKENI. Between the trimmed V and J ends, which lost 6 bases and 2 bases, there was a span of 11 bases. This CDR3 has 14 amino acids. The CDR3 nucleotides are TGTGCCAGCTCTCGAGACAGTCGCAATCAGCCCCAGCATTTT. It translates to CASSRDSRNQPQHF.